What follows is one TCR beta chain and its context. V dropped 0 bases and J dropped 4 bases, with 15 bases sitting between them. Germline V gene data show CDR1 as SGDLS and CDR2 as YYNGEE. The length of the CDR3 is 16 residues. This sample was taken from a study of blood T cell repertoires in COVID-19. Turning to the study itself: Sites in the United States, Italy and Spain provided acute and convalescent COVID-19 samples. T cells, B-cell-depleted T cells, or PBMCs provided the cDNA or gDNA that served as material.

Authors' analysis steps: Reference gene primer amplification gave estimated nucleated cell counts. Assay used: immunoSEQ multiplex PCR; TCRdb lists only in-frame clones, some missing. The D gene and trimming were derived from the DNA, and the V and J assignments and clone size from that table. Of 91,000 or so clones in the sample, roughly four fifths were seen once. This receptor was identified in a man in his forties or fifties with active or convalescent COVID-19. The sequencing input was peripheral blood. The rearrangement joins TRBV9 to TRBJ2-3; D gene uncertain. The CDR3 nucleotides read TGTGCCAGCAGCGTAGGTAACGTATTGAGCGCAGATACGCAGTATTTT. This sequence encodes CASSVGNVLSADTQYF.